This T cell receptor (beta chain) was obtained from a study of radiation and T cells in renal cell carcinoma. Study as a whole: Nephrectomy followed 15 Gy stereotactic body radiation by 4 weeks.

Method: immunoSEQ multiplex PCR; TCRdb's copy keeps in-frame clones and lacks some. The sample holds 150,000 or so clones, over 65% seen once. To note about this clone: Its specificity is unknown.

The CDR3 consists of 11 residues. Deletions cut 7 bases from V and 5 bases from J, with 11 bases between. Germline-derived CDR1 and CDR2 are DFQATT and SNEGSKA (reference sequence). The sample's time point: baseline pretreatment blood. The sample's treatment: 15 Gy SBRT to primary tumor, nephrectomy 4 weeks later. Blood was sampled at baseline, 2 weeks and 4 weeks after SBRT. Broader study findings: Pretreatment tumor biopsies were lacking, so baseline clonotypes are unknown. Top tumor clonotypes rose in blood 2 weeks post-radiation, then contracted.

The sequence was collected from a woman aged 45 to 65 with renal cell carcinoma. This sample comprised blood, obtained from a patient whose treatment included radiotherapy and nephrectomy. V usage is TRBV20-1 and J usage is TRBJ2-5; D remains unclear. CDR3 protein: CSGKRLETQYF. CDR3 DNA: TGCAGTGGAAAGAGGCTCGAGACCCAGTACTTC.